Following are 22 T cell receptor beta chains from one sample sequenced in a study of read filtering for tumor transcriptome and immune sequencing. From around 440 ng of RNA, a library with molecular barcoded alpha/delta and beta/gamma adaptors was made. TCRdb called the reads again in MiXCR, with one record for every CDR3 protein. The sample lists 46,000 or so distinct CDR3 sequences, less than 20% occurring once. The sample comprised a population of CD138-negative cells sorted from bone marrow. All receptors come from a donor over 35 with multiple myeloma.

This clonotype showed up many times. The chain recombines TRBV29-1 with TRBJ1-5; no clear D gene. The CDR3 has 14 amino acids. The V gene lost 6 bases and the J gene lost 2 bases, with 14 bases spanning the gap. From germline, CDR1 is SQVTM and CDR2 ANQGSEA. CDR3 bases: TGCAGCGTCGTGTGGGCGAGGGGCAATCAGCCCCAGCATTTT. Translating gives CSVVWARGNQPQHF.

This clonotype was picked up a small number of times. The chain couples TRBV6-5 to TRBJ2-4, with 8 bases matching TRBD1. The CDR3 runs to 15 residues. From germline, CDR1 is MNHEY and CDR2 SVGAGI. The ends lost 6 bases at V and 6 bases at J; junction bases unmatched: 10. CDR3 residues: CASRTTGAGGNIQYF. The CDR3 DNA is TGTGCCAGCAGGACGACAGGGGCCGGTGGAAACATTCAGTACTTC.

This clonotype has a count of ten or more. The chain recombines TRBV29-1 with TRBJ2-5; perhaps TRBD2 as D (5 bases). The V end lost 4 bases, the J end lost 5 bases, and 14 bases lay between the germline ends. Germline V gives CDR1 SQVTM, CDR2 ANQGSEA. The CDR3 totals 13 residues. The CDR3 DNA is TGCAGCGTTGTGAGGGTCGTTATGGAGACCCAGTACTTC. It is translated as CSVVRVVMETQYF.

As regards this clonotype: It may be a read error: a sequence one base away is much more abundant. The gene calls are TRBV12-3 or TRBV12-4 and TRBJ1-1; no reliable D call. This CDR3 spans 15 amino acids. The CDR3 protein is CARSLERYGRTEAFF. The DNA of the CDR3 is TGTGCCCGCAGTTTAGAGAGGTACGGGCGCACTGAAGCTTTCTTT.

This clonotype was detected ten times or more. V gene TRBV7-3 combines with J gene TRBJ2-2, with D possibly being TRBD2 (5 bases). Germline assignment: CDR1 SGHTA and CDR2 FQGTGA. Between the trimmed V and J ends, which lost 2 bases and 1 base, there was a span of 8 bases. The CDR3 extends over 15 amino acids. The CDR3 nucleotides read TGTGCCAGCAGCTTATCGAGCGGGAACACCGGGGAGCTGTTTTTT. It yields the protein CASSLSSGNTGELFF. Looking up the rest from reference TRBV7-3 and TRBJ2-2 gives the full variable domain: GAGVSQTPSNKVTEKGKYVELRCDPISGHTALYWYRQSLGQGPEFLIYFQGTGAADDSGLPNDRFFAVRPEGSVSTLKIQRTERGDSAVYLCASSLSSGNTGELFFGEGSRLTVL.

This clonotype has more than one count but fewer than ten. The chain recombines TRBV11-2 with TRBJ1-3; tentatively, D is TRBD1 (5 bases). The germline V gene encodes CDR1 SGHAT and CDR2 FQNNGV. There are 16 residues in the CDR3. The V and J ends lost 5 bases and 0 bases respectively, with 14 bases between them. CDR3 region: CASSKPGQISGNTIYF. The CDR3, as DNA: TGTGCCAGCAGCAAACCCGGACAAATCTCTGGAAACACCATATATTTT.

This clonotype was seen at least ten times. This chain uses TRBV7-2 with TRBJ1-5, with a tentative D call TRBD1 (6 bases). V lost 5 bases and J lost 4, with 15 bases in between. The germline gives CDR1 SGHTA, CDR2 FQGNSA. This CDR3 contains 15 residues. The CDR3 DNA follows: TGTGCCAGCAGCCCCACAGGGTACCCAAATCAGCCCCAGCATTTT. Protein product: CASSPTGYPNQPQHF.

The chain links TRBV29-1 to TRBJ1-4; no clear D gene. The V gene's germline CDR1 is SQVTM and CDR2 ANQGSEA. CDR3 length: 12 amino acids. The CDR3 coding sequence is TGCAGTGTACGGGAGTCTAGTGAAAAACTGTTTTTT. It encodes CSVRESSEKLFF.

The chain carries TRBV7-9 and TRBJ2-2; TRBD1 might be the D (5 bases). Trimming removed 4 bases at V and 9 bases at J, with 12 bases between. This CDR3 has 13 residues. Per germline, CDR1 SEHNR and CDR2 FQNEAQ (reference sequence). DNA for the CDR3: TGTGCCAGCAGCTCCGGACACCAACGGGAGCTGTTTTTT. Translation gives CASSSGHQRELFF. The variable domain in full, with the rest retrieved from reference TRBV7-9 and TRBJ2-2, is DTGVSQNPRHKITKRGQNVTFRCDPISEHNRLYWYRQTLGQGPEFLTYFQNEAQLEKSRLLSDRFSAERPKGSFSTLEIQRTEQGDSAMYLCASSSGHQRELFFGEGSRLTVL.

This clonotype was observed many times. The CDR3 loop is CASAMPPGRLSRNTEAFF. CDR3 nucleotides: TGTGCTAGTGCCATGCCCCCGGGCAGATTGTCTCGGAACACTGAAGCTTTCTTT. The rearrangement links TRBV12-5 to TRBJ1-1; D uncertain. The CDR3 runs to 18 residues. The V end lost 7 bases, the J end lost 1 base, and 25 bases lay between the germline ends. Germline-derived CDR1 and CDR2 are LGHNT and FRNRAP.

This clonotype was seen at least ten times. J is TRBJ2-1 and V is TRBV29-1, with 9 positions matching TRBD2. The CDR3 is made up of 14 amino acids. CDR1 is SQVTM and CDR2 is ANQGSEA in the germline V gene. Germline trimming cut 3 bases from V and 6 bases from J; bases unmatched to any gene: 6. This CDR3 is CSVEREGRLNEQFF. The CDR3 DNA follows: TGCAGCGTTGAGCGGGAGGGCCGACTCAATGAGCAGTTCTTC.

This clonotype was recorded at least ten times. The V and J genes are TRBV18 and TRBJ1-1, with TRBD1 identical over 7 bases. With 5 bases clipped from V and 3 bases from J, the junction kept 3 bases outside the gene matches. This CDR3 contains 13 residues. CDR1 and CDR2 from the germline V gene are KGHSH and LQKENI. The CDR3 nucleotides are TGTGCCAGCTCAACCACAGGGGACACTGAAGCTTTCTTT. Protein sequence: CASSTTGDTEAFF. Based on the CDR3 plus reference TRBV18 and TRBJ1-1, the full variable domain is NAGVMQNPRHLVRRRGQEARLRCSPMKGHSHVYWYRQLPEEGLKFMVYLQKENIIDESGMPKERFSAEFPKEGPSILRIQQVVRGDSAAYFCASSTTGDTEAFFGQGTRLTVV.

This clonotype was detected many times. The CDR3 spells CASGPGLAGGSQFF. Written as DNA, the CDR3 is TGCGCCAGCGGACCGGGACTAGCGGGAGGATCGCAGTTCTTC. The chain employs TRBV5-1 and TRBJ2-1; TRBD2 agrees at 15 bases. The ends lost 7 bases at V and 12 bases at J; junction bases unmatched: 8. Per the germline V gene, CDR1 is SGHRS and CDR2 is YFSETQ. CDR3 length: 14 amino acids.

This clonotype was observed at least ten times. The rearrangement uses TRBV7-2 and TRBJ2-1; D possibly corresponds to TRBD2 (6 bases). V was shortened by 5 bases and J by 7 bases, with 18 bases between the two germline ends. Germline CDR1 is SGHTA and CDR2 is FQGNSA. This CDR3 spans 15 amino acids. CDR3 in DNA: TGTGCCAGCAGCCCTCTTACGGCGGGAAGAAATGAGCAGTTCTTC. It is translated as CASSPLTAGRNEQFF. The whole variable domain, remainder taken from reference TRBV7-2 and TRBJ2-1, is GAGVSQSPSNKVTEKGKDVELRCDPISGHTALYWYRQSLGQGLEFLIYFQGNSAPDKSGLPSDRFSAERTGGSVSTLTIQRTQQEDSAVYLCASSPLTAGRNEQFFGPGTRLTVL.

The genes are TRBV3-1 and TRBJ2-5; the match to TRBD2 covers 14 bases. This CDR3 comprises 15 residues. Germline V lookup: CDR1 LGHDT, CDR2 YNNKEL (reference sequence). Losses at the gene ends were 6 bases for V and 5 bases for J; bases not matched to a gene: 5. The CDR3 bases are TGTGCCAGCAGACGACTAGCGGGAGGGCCGGAGACCCAGTACTTC. Its translation: CASRRLAGGPETQYF.

The table lists this clonotype with a few counts. J is TRBJ1-2 and V is TRBV7-2; D remains unclear. Per germline, CDR1 SGHTA and CDR2 FQGNSA. V was clipped by 4 bases and J by 5 bases, with 11 bases between them. The CDR3 consists of 13 residues. The CDR3 spells CASSSRASYGYTF. In nucleotides, the CDR3 is TGTGCCAGCAGCTCGAGAGCGTCATATGGCTACACCTTC.

As regards this clonotype: Sequence at one end of the junction differs from germline and may be a read error. In DNA, the CDR3 is TGTGCCAGCAGCCACCGGGACAGGGGTTTCTATGGCCACACCTTC. Translation gives CASSHRDRGFYGHTF. The V and J genes are TRBV3-1 and TRBJ1-2, with 10 bases identical to TRBD1. The CDR3 spans 15 residues. The V gene's germline CDR1 is LGHDT and CDR2 YNNKEL (reference sequence).

Ten or more counts support this clonotype. The rearrangement links TRBV2 to TRBJ2-2, with D perhaps matching TRBD1 or TRBD2 (5 bases each). Germline CDR1 reads SNHLY; CDR2 reads FYNNEI. This CDR3 has 16 residues. Trimming took off 2 bases at V and 0 bases at J, with 10 bases between the two ends. CDR3 sequence (DNA): TGTGCCAGCAGTGAACTAGGGACCTCGAACACCGGGGAGCTGTTTTTT. Residues: CASSELGTSNTGELFF.

This clonotype has a count of ten or more. The V gene is TRBV5-1, the J gene TRBJ1-1, with D unclear. CDR1 and CDR2 (germline): SGHRS, YFSETQ. The CDR3 runs to 13 residues. Trimming pared 0 bases from V and 0 bases from J, leaving 3 bases between. The DNA for the CDR3 is TGCGCCAGCAGCTTGGCTCTGAACACTGAAGCTTTCTTT. This encodes CASSLALNTEAFF.

There are many counts of this clonotype. V is TRBV29-1 and J is TRBJ2-3, with TRBD2 matching 10 bases. Germline V CDR1 and CDR2: SQVTM, ANQGSEA. The junction had 10 bases not matched to a gene; V was cut back by 6 bases and J by 7 bases. The CDR3 sequence is 14 residues long. The CDR3 reads CSVTTAGGQYTQYF. Written as DNA, the CDR3 is TGCAGCGTGACCACAGCGGGAGGGCAATATACGCAGTATTTT.

This clonotype was detected many times. V gene TRBV3-1 combines with J gene TRBJ2-7; the D is unclear. The V gene lost 0 bases and the J gene lost 3 bases, with 15 bases spanning the gap. This CDR3 comprises 16 residues. Germline CDR1 LGHDT, CDR2 YNNKEL (reference sequence). CDR3 sequence reads: CASSQDLEVSVYEQYF. The DNA for the CDR3 is TGTGCCAGCAGCCAAGATCTTGAAGTCTCAGTCTACGAGCAGTACTTC.

This clonotype was observed many times. The rearrangement links TRBV7-2 to TRBJ1-5; no reliable D call. The CDR3 extends over 14 amino acids. V lost 2 bases and J 4 bases, leaving 9 bases between the germline ends. Germline CDR1 is SGHTA and CDR2 is FQGNSA. Here the CDR3 reads CASSLNSRNQPQHF. The CDR3 DNA follows: TGTGCCAGCAGCTTAAACAGTCGGAATCAGCCCCAGCATTTT.